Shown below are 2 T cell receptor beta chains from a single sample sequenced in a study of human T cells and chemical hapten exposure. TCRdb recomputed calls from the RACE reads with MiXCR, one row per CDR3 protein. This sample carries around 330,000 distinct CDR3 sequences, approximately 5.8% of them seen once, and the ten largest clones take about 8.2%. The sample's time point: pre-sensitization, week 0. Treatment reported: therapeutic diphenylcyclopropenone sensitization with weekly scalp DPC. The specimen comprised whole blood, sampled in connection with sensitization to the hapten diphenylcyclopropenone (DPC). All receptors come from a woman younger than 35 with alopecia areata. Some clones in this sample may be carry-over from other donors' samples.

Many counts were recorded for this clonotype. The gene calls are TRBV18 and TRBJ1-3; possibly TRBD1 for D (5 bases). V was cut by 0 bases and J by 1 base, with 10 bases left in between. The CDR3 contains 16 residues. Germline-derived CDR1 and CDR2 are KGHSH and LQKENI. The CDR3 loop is CASSPPGDISGNTIYF. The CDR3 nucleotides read TGTGCCAGCTCACCACCAGGGGATATTTCTGGAAACACCATATATTTT.

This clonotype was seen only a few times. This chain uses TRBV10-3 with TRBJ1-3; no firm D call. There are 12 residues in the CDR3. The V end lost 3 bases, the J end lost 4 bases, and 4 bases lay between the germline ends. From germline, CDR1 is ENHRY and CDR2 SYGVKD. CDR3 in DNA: TGTGCCATCAGTGACTCAGGAAACACCATATATTTT. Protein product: CAISDSGNTIYF.